The table lists the clone carrying this T cell receptor beta chain with a few counts. What it binds is unknown. The sequenced cases were selected for having the highest brain T cell transcript signatures. This record belongs to a study of brain T cells in children with intractable seizures. Regarding the study as a whole: Clones missing pre-surgery may reflect undersampling of that blood sample. Only CDR3 sequence similarity suggested viral specificity, without known HCMV serostatus.

The germline V and J ends were trimmed by 0 bases and 0 bases, with 9 bases remaining between them. The CDR3 totals 15 residues. Germline CDR1 is SGDLS and CDR2 is YYNGEE. Clones were sequenced by immunoSEQ multiplex PCR, and TCRdb holds only the in-frame ones, with some missing. The table includes 35,000 to 50,000 clones, roughly 90% detected once. The gene calls are TRBV9 and TRBJ1-2; D remains unclear. The sequence was collected from a girl aged 2 to 9 with tuberous sclerosis and intractable seizures. The sequences come from peripheral blood, collected at surgery. DNA for the CDR3: TGTGCCAGCAGCGTAGATGGCGGTTCTAACTATGGCTACACCTTC. Translation gives CASSVDGGSNYGYTF. Drawing the rest from reference TRBV9 and TRBJ1-2, the complete variable domain is DSGVTQTPKHLITATGQRVTLRCSPRSGDLSVYWYQQSLDQGLQFLIQYYNGEERAKGNILERFSAQQFPDLHSELNLSSLELGDSALYFCASSVDGGSNYGYTFGSGTRLTVV.